The 3 T cell receptor beta chains reported below all come from one sample, sequenced in a study of post-analysis software for immune sequencing data. TCR beta cDNA libraries had unique molecular identifiers. TCRdb independently ran MiXCR on the PCR reads; one entry per CDR3 protein. The sample records around 700,000 distinct CDR3 sequences, more than 50% being singletons. Study-wide results and caveats: TRBV5-6, TRBV5-1 and TRBV20-1 were among 4 or 5 TRBV segments more frequent in patients than controls.

Their specific antigens are unknown. Material for sequencing was blood. The source is a girl aged 2 to 10 with multiple sclerosis.

There are a few counts of this clonotype. The chain couples TRBV29-1 to TRBJ2-7, with 10 bases matching TRBD1. The germline V gene encodes CDR1 SQVTM and CDR2 ANQGSEA. The CDR3 extends over 12 amino acids. With V trimmed by 6 bases and J by 6 bases, 5 bases remained unmatched. CDR3 nucleotide sequence: TGCAGCGTCCGGGACAGGGGAACCGAGCAGTACTTC. Encoded protein: CSVRDRGTEQYF.

The chain recombines TRBV2 with TRBJ2-5; maybe TRBD1 (5 bases). The J call could be wrong; TRBJ2-7 is a better fit for the DNA end. The CDR3 consists of 14 residues. Germline loops: CDR1 SNHLY, CDR2 FYNNEI. The CDR3 DNA reads as TGTGCCATCCTCCCTCAGCAGGGTTCGTACGAGCAGTACTTC. The encoded protein is CAILPQQGSYEQYF.

The chain couples TRBV20-1 to TRBJ2-7; 7 positions agree with TRBD1. Germline V lookup: CDR1 DFQATT, CDR2 SNEGSKA (reference sequence). J gave up 4 bases and V 0 bases, and 9 bases lay outside the gene matches. The CDR3 loop spans 15 amino acids. CDR3 sequence: CSARDALGQRYEQYF. CDR3 sequence (DNA): TGCAGTGCTAGAGATGCCCTGGGACAGAGATACGAGCAGTACTTC.